This T cell receptor (beta chain) was captured by sequencing in a study of human T cells and chemical hapten exposure. Study-wide background: On about 2 cm by about 2 cm of upper inner arm skin, sensitization was performed with 2% DPC.

The V segment lost 4 bases and the J segment 0 bases; nucleotides outside the gene matches: 7. The germline V gene encodes CDR1 SGHRS and CDR2 YFSETQ. This CDR3 is built from 15 residues. Time point here: pre-sensitization, week 0. Treatment given: therapeutic diphenylcyclopropenone sensitization with weekly scalp DPC. As originally analysed: Sample-level TCR yields exhibited a median of 95,638, with a range of roughly 20,000 to 750,000. From the RACE reads, TCRdb called clonotypes with MiXCR, one entry per CDR3 protein. These V and J calls are TCRdb output, not the study's own analysis. The table records about 350,000 distinct CDR3 sequences, around 5% of them present only once. This clonotype was picked up many times.

The origin of this receptor is a woman aged 18-29 years with alopecia areata. Some clones in this sample may be carry-over from other donors' samples. Sequencing was performed on whole blood, taken in connection with sensitization to the hapten diphenylcyclopropenone (DPC). The chain uses TRBV5-1 and TRBJ2-7; 7 nucleotides agree with TRBD2. CDR3 DNA sequence: TGCGCCAGCAGCCCCGGACTAGTCATCTCCTACGAGCAGTACTTC. Translation: CASSPGLVISYEQYF.